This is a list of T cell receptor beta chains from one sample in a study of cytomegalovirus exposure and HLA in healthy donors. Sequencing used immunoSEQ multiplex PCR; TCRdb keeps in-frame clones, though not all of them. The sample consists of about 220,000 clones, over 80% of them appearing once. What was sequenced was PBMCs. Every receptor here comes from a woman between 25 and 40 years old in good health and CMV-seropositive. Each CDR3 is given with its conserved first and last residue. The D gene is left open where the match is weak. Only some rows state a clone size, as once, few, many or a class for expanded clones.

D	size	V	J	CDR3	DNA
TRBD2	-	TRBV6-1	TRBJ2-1	CASRPLAVNEQFF	TGTGCCAGCAGACCCCTAGCGGTCAATGAGCAGTTCTTC
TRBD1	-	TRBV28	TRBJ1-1	CATDRDRNAEAFF	TGTGCCACGGACCGGGACAGGAACGCTGAAGCTTTCTTT
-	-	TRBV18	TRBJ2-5	CASSYMSGELGETQYF	TGTGCCAGCTCATACATGTCAGGGGAATTAGGAGAGACCCAGTACTTC
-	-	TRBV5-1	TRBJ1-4	CASSFSTGSGEKLFF	TGCGCCAGCAGCTTTTCTACAGGGTCCGGGGAAAAACTGTTTTTT
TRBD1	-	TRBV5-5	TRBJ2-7	CASSMDRGNWNYEQYF	TGTGCCAGCAGCATGGACAGGGGGAATTGGAACTACGAGCAGTACTTC
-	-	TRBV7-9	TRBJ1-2	CASTREGGYYGYTF	TGTGCCAGCACCCGGGAGGGTGGCTACTATGGCTACACCTTC
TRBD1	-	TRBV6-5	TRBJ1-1	CASRRTGGTEAFF	TGTGCCAGCAGGCGGACAGGGGGCACTGAAGCTTTCTTT
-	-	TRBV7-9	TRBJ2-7	CASSLVAYEQYF	TGTGCCAGCAGCTTAGTAGCTTACGAGCAGTACTTC
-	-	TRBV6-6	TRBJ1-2	CASGTASNYGYTF	TGTGCCAGCGGGACGGCTTCAAACTATGGCTACACCTTC
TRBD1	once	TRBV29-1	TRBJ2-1	CSVEGIDRVQFF	TGCAGCGTTGAAGGAATCGACAGGGTGCAGTTCTTC
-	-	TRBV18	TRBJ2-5	CASSPADGETQYF	TGTGCCAGCTCACCGGCCGATGGGGAGACCCAGTACTTC
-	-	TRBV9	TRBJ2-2	CASSVGAGYFSGELFF	TGTGCCAGCAGCGTAGGGGCTGGGTATTTCTCCGGGGAGCTGTTTTTT
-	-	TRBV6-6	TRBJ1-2	CAITRQILYGYTF	TGTGCCATAACGAGACAGATCCTATATGGCTACACCTTC
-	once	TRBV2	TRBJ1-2	CASSDQMSGHGYTF	TGTGCCAGCAGTGATCAAATGTCAGGACATGGCTACACCTTC
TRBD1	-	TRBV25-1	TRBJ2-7	CASSESEDRGTYEQYF	TGTGCCAGCAGTGAATCAGAGGACAGGGGCACCTACGAGCAGTACTTC
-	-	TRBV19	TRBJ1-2	CARGGSREYGYTF	TGTGCCAGGGGCGGGTCCAGGGAGTATGGCTACACCTTC
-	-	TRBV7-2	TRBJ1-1	CASAQGGYTEAFF	TGTGCCAGCGCCCAAGGGGGATACACTGAAGCTTTCTTT
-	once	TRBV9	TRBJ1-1	CASSVSGSGNTEAFF	TGTGCCAGCAGCGTCTCCGGGAGTGGGAACACTGAAGCTTTCTTT
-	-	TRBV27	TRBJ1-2	CASSSGPNYGYTF	TGTGCCAGCAGTTCGGGACCCAACTATGGCTACACCTTC
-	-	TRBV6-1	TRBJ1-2	CASNANDRLDYGYTF	TGTGCCAGCAACGCTAATGACAGGCTAGACTATGGCTACACCTTC
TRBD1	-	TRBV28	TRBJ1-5	CASSLRTGGRRMGNQPQHF	TGTGCCAGCAGTTTGAGGACAGGGGGGCGACGTATGGGCAATCAGCCCCAGCATTTT
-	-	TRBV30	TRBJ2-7	CAWSVGGTGEQYF	TGTGCCTGGAGTGTTGGCGGGACGGGCGAGCAGTACTTC
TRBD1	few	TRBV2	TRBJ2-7	CATTGVEQYF	TGTGCCACTACAGGGGTCGAGCAGTACTTC
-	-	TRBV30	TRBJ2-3	CAWGRLVADTQYF	TGTGCCTGGGGTCGACTAGTTGCAGATACGCAGTATTTT
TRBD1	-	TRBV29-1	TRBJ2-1	CSVVRLGQGSYNEQFF	TGCAGCGTTGTTAGGTTAGGACAGGGCTCCTACAATGAGCAGTTCTTC
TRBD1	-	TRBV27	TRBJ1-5	CASSWTGWDQPQHF	TGTGCCAGCAGTTGGACAGGGTGGGATCAGCCCCAGCATTTT
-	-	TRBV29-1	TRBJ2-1	CSVDSGEQFF	TGCAGCGTTGACTCAGGTGAGCAGTTCTTC
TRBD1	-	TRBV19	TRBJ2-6	CAGSGTGHSGANVLTF	TGTGCCGGCTCCGGGACAGGGCACTCTGGGGCCAACGTCCTGACTTTC
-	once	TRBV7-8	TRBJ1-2	CASSLSNGVLYGYTF	TGTGCCAGCAGCTTAAGCAATGGAGTCCTCTATGGCTACACCTTC
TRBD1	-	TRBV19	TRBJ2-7	CASRGRGYEQYF	TGTGCCAGTAGGGGCAGGGGGTACGAGCAGTACTTC
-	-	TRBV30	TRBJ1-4	CAWSIQDGYEKLFF	TGTGCCTGGAGTATTCAGGACGGTTATGAAAAACTGTTTTTT
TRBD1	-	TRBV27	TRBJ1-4	CASSLGRGREKLFF	TGTGCCAGCAGTTTGGGCAGGGGGAGAGAAAAACTGTTTTTT
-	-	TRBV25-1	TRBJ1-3	CACKGNTIYF	TGTGCCTGCAAAGGAAACACCATATATTTT
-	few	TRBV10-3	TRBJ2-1	CATTSGTYNEQFF	TGTGCCACTACCTCCGGGACTTACAATGAGCAGTTCTTC
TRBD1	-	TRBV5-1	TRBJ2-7	CASSLQGATYEQYF	TGCGCCAGCAGCTTGCAGGGGGCGACCTACGAGCAGTACTTC
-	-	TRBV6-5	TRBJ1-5	CASSSQGGDSNQPQHF	TGTGCCAGCAGTTCGCAAGGGGGGGATAGCAATCAGCCCCAGCATTTT
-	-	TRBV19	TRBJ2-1	CASSIFDGSIGEQFF	TGTGCCAGTAGTATCTTTGACGGGAGTATTGGTGAGCAGTTCTTC
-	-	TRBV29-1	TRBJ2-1	CSVDRGEEGWFF	TGCAGCGTTGACAGGGGTGAAGAGGGGTGGTTCTTC
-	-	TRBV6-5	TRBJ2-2	CASNPENTGELFF	TGTGCCAGCAACCCCGAGAACACCGGGGAGCTGTTTTTT
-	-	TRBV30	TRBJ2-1	CAWSASRYEQFF	TGTGCCTGGAGCGCGTCGCGGTATGAGCAGTTCTTC
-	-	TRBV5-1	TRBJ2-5	CASSGSGRGQETQYF	TGCGCCAGCAGCGGTTCGGGCCGGGGGCAAGAGACCCAGTACTTC
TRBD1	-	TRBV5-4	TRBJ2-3	CASSVNRGKAGTDTQYF	TGTGCCAGCAGCGTAAACAGGGGGAAGGCGGGCACAGATACGCAGTATTTT
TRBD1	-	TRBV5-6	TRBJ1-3	CASSLVDREGNTIYF	TGTGCCAGCAGCTTGGTTGACAGGGAGGGTAACACCATATATTTT
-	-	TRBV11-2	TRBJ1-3	CASSLITGNSGNTIYF	TGTGCCAGCAGCTTAATAACAGGGAACTCTGGAAACACCATATATTTT
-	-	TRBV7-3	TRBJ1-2	CASSFKTEKIIYGYTF	TGTGCCAGCAGCTTCAAGACGGAGAAGATTATCTATGGCTACACCTTC
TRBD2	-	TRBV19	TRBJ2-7	CASSTRTSGSTFGGEQYF	TGTGCCAGTAGTACCCGGACTAGCGGGAGTACATTTGGAGGCGAGCAGTACTTC
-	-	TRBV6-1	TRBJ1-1	CASSEMRDTEAFF	TGTGCCAGCAGTGAGATGCGGGACACTGAAGCTTTCTTT
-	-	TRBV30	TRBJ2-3	CAWSGSADTQYF	TGTGCCTGGAGTGGGTCCGCGGATACGCAGTATTTT
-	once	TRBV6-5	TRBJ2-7	CASSRGSYEQYF	TGTGCCAGCAGCCGGGGTTCCTACGAGCAGTACTTC
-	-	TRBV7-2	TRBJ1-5	CASSLQSNQPQHF	TGTGCCAGCAGCCTTCAGTCCAATCAGCCCCAGCATTTT
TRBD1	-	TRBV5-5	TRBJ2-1	CASSSTGAYNEQFF	TGTGCCAGCAGCTCCACAGGGGCCTACAATGAGCAGTTCTTC
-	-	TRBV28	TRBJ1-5	CASSPYSGVYNQPQHF	TGTGCCAGCAGTCCGTACTCGGGTGTTTACAATCAGCCCCAGCATTTT
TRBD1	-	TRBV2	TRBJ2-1	CASSHNTGTGGLEQFF	TGTGCCAGCAGCCATAATACCGGGACAGGGGGCCTTGAGCAGTTCTTC
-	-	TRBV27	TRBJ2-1	CASSPSGNYYNEQFF	TGTGCCAGCAGTCCGAGCGGAAATTACTACAATGAGCAGTTCTTC